These 31 T cell receptor beta chains came from one sample sequenced in a study of blood T cell repertoires in COVID-19. The method was immunoSEQ multiplex PCR; TCRdb's version includes in-frame clones alone and lacks a portion of them. The table lists 150,000 to 200,000 clones, around 72% of them singletons, with under 3.5% in the top ten. Sequenced material: peripheral blood. The origin of the receptors is a woman aged 80 or over with acute or convalescent COVID-19.

This rearrangement joins TRBV23-1 to TRBJ2-1; a possible D gene is TRBD1 (5 bases). Being an ORF, TRBV23-1 has a function that is uncertain. The length of the CDR3 is 16 residues. V gave up 3 bases and J gave up 2 bases, with 14 bases separating them. The CDR3 protein is CASSHTPRTTYNEQFF. The DNA for the CDR3 is TGCGCCAGCAGTCACACCCCTCGGACAACCTACAATGAGCAGTTCTTC.

The chain joins TRBV12-3 or TRBV12-4 to TRBJ1-5; no reliable D call. The CDR3 has 13 amino acids. V lost 8 bases and J 3 bases, leaving 11 bases between the germline ends. CDR3 sequence: CASVREINQPQHF. CDR3 in DNA: TGTGCCAGCGTCCGGGAGATCAATCAGCCCCAGCATTTT.

The chain recombines TRBV5-1 with TRBJ1-1, with 9 positions matching TRBD1. The CDR3 is 15 residues long. Germline-derived CDR1 and CDR2 are SGHRS and YFSETQ. V gave up 2 bases and J gave up 6 bases; unmatched junction bases: 8. CDR3: CASSFQGQGVAEAFF. The CDR3 nucleotides read TGCGCCAGCAGCTTTCAGGGACAGGGAGTCGCTGAAGCTTTCTTT.

This clone was recorded once. This rearrangement joins TRBV4-2 to TRBJ2-1; 7 positions match TRBD2. The CDR3 spans 15 residues. With 6 bases clipped from V and 6 bases from J, the junction kept 11 bases outside the gene matches. Per the germline V gene, CDR1 is LGHNA and CDR2 is YNFKEQ. The CDR3 sequence: CASSIYSGQINEQFF. CDR3 DNA: TGTGCCAGCAGTATTTATAGCGGGCAGATCAATGAGCAGTTCTTC.

This chain connects TRBV24-1 to TRBJ2-7; tentatively, D is TRBD1 (6 bases). V dropped 3 bases and J dropped 3 bases, with 26 bases sitting between them. The germline gives CDR1 KGHDR, CDR2 SFDVKD. The CDR3 consists of 19 residues. As DNA, the CDR3 is TGTGCCACCAGTGATCTCAGGGGATGGGGCGGGTTCCCTGGCTACGAGCAGTACTTC. This sequence encodes CATSDLRGWGGFPGYEQYF.

The rearrangement links TRBV30 to TRBJ2-4; D possibly corresponds to TRBD2 (6 bases). The CDR3 has 15 amino acids. The V and J ends lost 2 bases and 6 bases respectively, with 17 bases between them. Germline CDR1 is GTSNPN and CDR2 is SVGIG (reference sequence). In nucleotides, the CDR3 is TGTGCCTGGAGTCCCCCAATTAGCGGTATAAACATTCAGTACTTC. It codes for CAWSPPISGINIQYF.

This clone appeared a single time. The chain combines TRBV14 with TRBJ2-6; TRBD1 is a possible D gene (5 bases). Trimming shortened V by 3 bases and J by 1 base, and 16 bases separated the two germline ends. Per germline, CDR1 SGHDN and CDR2 FVKESK. The CDR3 has 18 amino acids. The CDR3 sequence: CASSHLSAGMSGANVLTF. The CDR3 nucleotides read TGTGCCAGCAGCCACCTCTCCGCAGGGATGTCTGGGGCCAACGTCCTGACTTTC.

Notes on this clone: Since a much larger clone is just one base distant, this may be a read error. The chain recombines TRBV12-3 or TRBV12-4 with TRBJ1-1; D possibly corresponds to TRBD1 (5 bases). The V and J ends lost 6 bases and 1 base respectively, with 9 bases between them. The CDR3 runs 13 residues. For the CDR3, the DNA is TGTGCCAGCAGCCCGCAGGGGAACACTGAAGCTTTCTTT. Translating it yields CASSPQGNTEAFF.

This rearrangement joins TRBV2 to TRBJ1-5, with D tentatively TRBD1 (5 bases). The length of the CDR3 is 15 residues. The V end lost 3 bases, the J end lost 0 bases, and 9 bases lay between the germline ends. Germline V gene data show CDR1 as SNHLY and CDR2 as FYNNEI. For the CDR3, the DNA is TGTGCCAGCAGTGACAGGGATTATAGCAATCAGCCCCAGCATTTT. Amino acids: CASSDRDYSNQPQHF.

The chain couples TRBV2 to TRBJ2-7, with TRBD2 identical over 7 bases. J gave up 3 bases and V 6 bases, and 8 bases lay outside the gene matches. CDR3 size: 14 residues. Germline lookup yields CDR1 SNHLY and CDR2 FYNNEI. The CDR3 nucleotides read TGTGCCAGCAGAGGCCGGGACTACTACTACGAGCAGTACTTC. Amino acid sequence: CASRGRDYYYEQYF.

The V and J genes are TRBV4-2 and TRBJ2-1; D gene unclear. Deletions cut 1 base from V and 6 bases from J, with 13 bases between. Germline values: CDR1 LGHNA, CDR2 YNFKEQ. CDR3 length: 15 residues. The CDR3 spells CASSQGNLGSNEQFF. As DNA, the CDR3 is TGTGCCAGCAGCCAAGGGAATCTAGGTAGCAATGAGCAGTTCTTC.

V and J are TRBV3-1 (or the pseudogene TRBV3-2) and TRBJ2-7; 7 nucleotides align to TRBD2. Germline V gene sequence: CDR1 LGHDT, CDR2 YNNKEL (reference sequence). With 3 bases clipped from V and 5 bases from J, the junction kept 4 bases outside the gene matches. This CDR3 spans 13 amino acids. CDR3 nucleotides: TGTGCCAGCAGCCAGTTTGGGAGGGACGAGCAGTACTTC. The encoded protein is CASSQFGRDEQYF.

This rearrangement joins TRBV27 to TRBJ1-6, with a possible D match to TRBD1 (6 bases). V was trimmed by 8 bases and J by 1 base, leaving 21 bases between them. CDR1 MNHEY and CDR2 SMNVEV come from the germline V gene (reference sequence). The length of the CDR3 is 18 residues. The CDR3 reads CASQLGALVGSYNSPLHF. CDR3 sequence (DNA): TGTGCCAGCCAGCTGGGGGCGTTAGTGGGATCCTATAATTCACCCCTCCACTTT.

This chain connects TRBV5-1 to TRBJ2-7; 9 nucleotides agree with TRBD1. The ends lost 3 bases at V and 1 base at J; junction bases unmatched: 5. CDR1 is SGHRS and CDR2 is YFSETQ in the germline V gene. This CDR3 is built from 15 residues. CDR3 in amino acids: CASSSQGTGSYEQYF. The DNA for the CDR3 is TGCGCCAGCAGCTCACAAGGGACAGGGTCCTACGAGCAGTACTTC.

Only a few counts were recorded for this clone. The chain recombines TRBV28 with TRBJ1-4; D gene unclear. Per germline, CDR1 MDHEN and CDR2 SYDVKM. The CDR3 is made up of 15 amino acids. V lost 6 bases and J 8 bases, leaving 19 bases between the germline ends. In nucleotides, the CDR3 is TGTGCCAGCAGGGCCCCAGAAGGAAGAGGGGAAAAACTGTTTTTT. It yields the protein CASRAPEGRGEKLFF.

V gene TRBV21-1 combines with J gene TRBJ2-7; the table's D gene call, TRBD1, was not cross checked with the DNA. TRBV21-1 is a pseudogene segment. The CDR3 contains 18 residues. CDR3 DNA sequence: TGTGCCAGCAGCAAAATAAAAGGGACAGGGCAAGATAGATACGAGCAGTACTTC. It yields the protein CASSKIKGTGQDRYEQYF.

J is TRBJ2-5 and V is TRBV28; 9 bases are a match to TRBD1. Germline V gene lookup returns CDR1 MDHEN and CDR2 SYDVKM. J lost 5 bases, V lost 5 bases, and 12 bases had no gene match. The CDR3 contains 16 residues. For the CDR3, the DNA is TGTGCCAGCAGTCTAAGTACAGGGGGCCCCGGGGAGACCCAGTACTTC. Protein: CASSLSTGGPGETQYF.

CDR3 nucleotides: TGTGCCAGCAGCTTAAGCCGGAGCACAGATACGCAGTATTTT. It specifies CASSLSRSTDTQYF. The rearrangement links TRBV7-9 to TRBJ2-3, with no clear D. Trimming cost V 2 bases and J 0 bases, with 6 bases left between them. Germline lookup yields CDR1 SEHNR and CDR2 FQNEAQ (reference sequence). The CDR3 runs to 14 residues.

The chain uses TRBV6-1 and TRBJ1-5; D gene unclear. V was trimmed by 2 bases and J by 5 bases, leaving 7 bases between them. Germline V gene sequence: CDR1 MNHNS, CDR2 SASEGT. The CDR3 loop spans 13 amino acids. As DNA, the CDR3 is TGTGCCAGCAGTGAAACCAGTTATCAGCCCCAGCATTTT. This encodes CASSETSYQPQHF.

The J gene is TRBJ2-1, the V gene TRBV7-9, with a weak D call TRBD2 (6 bases). The V end was cut by 1 base, the J end by 10 bases, with 17 bases between. The CDR3 has 15 residues. Germline CDR1 is SEHNR and CDR2 is FQNEAQ (reference sequence). The CDR3 DNA follows: TGTGCCAGCAGCTTAGGGCGGGACCGGGCGGAAGAGCAGTTCTTC. It translates to CASSLGRDRAEEQFF.

This clone turned up a few times. The J gene is TRBJ2-2, the V gene TRBV11-3, with TRBD2 matching 7 bases. Germline V gives CDR1 SGHNT, CDR2 YENEEA. The ends lost 9 bases at V and 3 bases at J; junction bases unmatched: 7. The CDR3 totals 14 residues. CDR3 amino acids: CASTSRGDTGELFF. The CDR3 DNA sequence: TGTGCCAGTACGTCTCGGGGGGACACCGGGGAGCTGTTTTTT.

This chain links TRBV10-1 with TRBJ1-3; D unclear. Germline V gene data show CDR1 as WNHNN and CDR2 as SYGVQD (reference sequence). The V end lost 8 bases, the J end lost 0 bases, and 8 bases lay between the germline ends. The CDR3 sequence is 13 residues long. The CDR3 nucleotides read TGCGCCAGCGGAGAGAGCTCTGGAAACACCATATATTTT. It codes for CASGESSGNTIYF.

V usage is TRBV7-2 and J usage is TRBJ2-3; D is perhaps TRBD2 (6 bases). Germline CDR1 SGHTA, CDR2 FQGNSA. The CDR3 covers 17 residues. Trimming cost V 3 bases and J 3 bases, with 19 bases left between them. Written as DNA, the CDR3 is TGTGCCAGCAGCTTTAGGCCGGTTGGAGGGATAACAGATACGCAGTATTTT. This translates into CASSFRPVGGITDTQYF.

CDR3 in amino acids: CATTGVGDQPQHF. The CDR3 DNA sequence: TGTGCCACGACAGGAGTTGGGGATCAGCCCCAGCATTTT. This chain uses TRBV10-3 with TRBJ1-5, with D possibly being TRBD1 (6 bases). V shed 10 bases and J shed 5 bases, with 15 bases lying between them. CDR3 length: 13 residues. CDR1 and CDR2 from the germline V gene are ENHRY and SYGVKD.

The chain carries TRBV30 and TRBJ2-3; D is perhaps TRBD2 (6 bases). The germline V gene has CDR1 GTSNPN and CDR2 SVGIG (reference sequence). This CDR3 region has 15 residues. The V and J ends lost 5 bases and 4 bases respectively, with 19 bases between them. CDR3 nucleotide sequence: TGTGCCTGGGGTTCGGGACCTGGAGGGCCAGATACGCAGTATTTT. Its protein is CAWGSGPGGPDTQYF.

This clone has just one count. The V gene is TRBV5-1, the J gene TRBJ2-3; TRBD2 might be the D (5 bases). V lost 7 bases, J lost 1 base, and 19 bases lay in between. Germline CDR1 and CDR2: SGHRS and YFSETQ. The CDR3 has 16 residues. The CDR3 spells CASRSLATSGTDTQYF. The CDR3 bases are TGCGCCAGCCGCAGCCTAGCAACCTCTGGCACAGATACGCAGTATTTT.

The chain recombines TRBV10-3 with TRBJ1-4, with 8 bases that match TRBD1. Trimming removed 10 bases from V and 4 bases from J; junction bases left unmatched: 5. The CDR3 loop spans 13 amino acids. From germline, CDR1 is ENHRY and CDR2 SYGVKD. CDR3 protein: CATGTGDNEKLFF. CDR3 in DNA: TGTGCCACCGGGACAGGAGATAATGAAAAACTGTTTTTT.

The chain combines TRBV16 with TRBJ2-7, with 10 bases that match TRBD1. Germline V gene data show CDR1 as KGHSY and CDR2 as FQNENV. The CDR3 sequence is 15 residues long. Germline trimming cut 3 bases from V and 5 bases from J; bases unmatched to any gene: 7. CDR3 sequence: CASSHRGQGSHEQYF. CDR3 coding DNA: TGTGCCAGCAGCCACCGGGGACAGGGGTCCCACGAGCAGTACTTC.

This clone was seen once. The rearrangement links TRBV7-9 to TRBJ2-3; 7 nucleotides align to TRBD2. The CDR3 has 15 residues. Losses at the gene ends were 1 base for V and 1 base for J; bases not matched to a gene: 2. Germline-derived CDR1 and CDR2 are SEHNR and FQNEAQ (reference sequence). CDR3 region: CASSLGTSGTDTQYF. The CDR3 DNA reads as TGTGCCAGCAGCTTAGGAACTAGCGGCACAGATACGCAGTATTTT. Full variable domain (outside the CDR3, taken from reference TRBV7-9 and TRBJ2-3): DTGVSQNPRHKITKRGQNVTFRCDPISEHNRLYWYRQTLGQGPEFLTYFQNEAQLEKSRLLSDRFSAERPKGSFSTLEIQRTEQGDSAMYLCASSLGTSGTDTQYFGPGTRLTVL.

The CDR3 nucleotides are TGTGCCAGCAGCTTAGGATCCACAGGGGAGAGCTCCTACGAGCAGTACTTC. This gives the protein CASSLGSTGESSYEQYF. The chain combines TRBV11-2 with TRBJ2-7, with 7 bases aligning to TRBD1. From germline, CDR1 is SGHAT and CDR2 FQNNGV. The V and J ends lost 1 base and 0 bases, in that order; junction bases with no gene match: 9. CDR3 size: 17 residues.

V usage is TRBV30 and J usage is TRBJ1-2, with TRBD1 identical over 7 bases. V lost 4 bases and J lost 2; bases outside the gene matches: 4. The CDR3 extends over 13 amino acids. Germline V CDR1 and CDR2: GTSNPN, SVGIG (reference sequence). The CDR3 coding sequence is TGTGCCTGGACCGGGACAGCAAACTATGGCTACACCTTC. Translation gives CAWTGTANYGYTF.